The T cell receptor beta chain under discussion was sequenced for a study of shared clonotypes between healthy human individuals. Concerning this clone: Its antigen is currently unknown.

At a deep level, the assay was run. This table comes from immunoSEQ multiplex PCR, and its TCRdb copy is limited to in-frame clones, with some not included. This sample has over 750,000 clones, with about 96% found just once. CDR1 and CDR2 from the germline V gene are PRHDT and FYEKMQ (reference sequence). This CDR3 is 14 amino acids long. Study findings and constraints: Among several donors, about 5% of naive CD4 clonotypes were found in common. Few donors restricted represented genetic and exposure-history diversity.

Naive-designated CD8 cells lacked CD45RO, were positively enriched for CCR7, and omitted terminally differentiated effector memory CD45RA+ cells. Each sample came from a Caucasian adult donor living in Nashville, Tennessee. The J gene is TRBJ2-5, the V gene TRBV13; no definite D call. The assigned J gene may be wrong: the sequence end matches TRBJ2-7 better. Specimen: naive CD8+ T cells sorted from blood. This clonotype was sampled from a man aged 30 to 45 in good health. CDR3 nucleotides: TGTGCCAGCAGCTTACCGGCAGAATCCTACGAGCAGTACTTC. Its translation: CASSLPAESYEQYF.